The 32 T cell receptor beta chains below were found in one sample sequenced in a study of OX40 agonist ivuxolimab in advanced cancers. Clones were read by immunoSEQ multiplex PCR, and TCRdb kept only the in-frame ones, dropping some. The repertoire holds fewer than 70,000 clones, with around 83% as singletons. The sample consisted of CD4+ or CD8+ T cells sorted from blood, taken in a trial of the OX40 agonist ivuxolimab. The receptor source for this set is an adult with an advanced solid tumor such as melanoma, head and neck, liver or kidney cancer.

The gene calls are TRBV18 and TRBJ1-4; TRBD1 agrees at 8 bases. This CDR3 contains 14 residues. Germline V gene lookup returns CDR1 KGHSH and CDR2 LQKENI. V shed 3 bases and J 7 bases; nucleotides not matched to a gene: 4. CDR3 sequence (DNA): TGTGCCAGCTCACCGTCCACAGGGGGTGAAAAACTGTTTTTT. Translation: CASSPSTGGEKLFF.

This chain uses TRBV6-1 with TRBJ2-1, with D possibly matching TRBD2 (6 bases). CDR1 and CDR2 (germline): MNHNS, SASEGT. CDR3 length: 14 residues. Trimming took off 7 bases at V and 4 bases at J, with 14 bases between the two ends. CDR3 nucleotides: TGTGCCAGCACCCGGGACTTACTTTACAATGAGCAGTTCTTC. Its translation: CASTRDLLYNEQFF.

The rearrangement joins TRBV28 to TRBJ1-4, with 8 positions matching TRBD1. CDR1 is MDHEN, CDR2 SYDVKM, per germline. The CDR3 consists of 19 residues. V shed 6 bases and J 1 base; nucleotides not matched to a gene: 16. As DNA, the CDR3 is TGTGCCAGCAGCTCCCCCGCAGGGGGCGTGTGGGGAACTAATGAAAAACTGTTTTTT. Its protein is CASSSPAGGVWGTNEKLFF. The variable domain in full, with the rest retrieved from reference TRBV28 and TRBJ1-4, is DVKVTQSSRYLVKRTGEKVFLECVQDMDHENMFWYRQDPGLGLRLIYFSYDVKMKEKGDIPEGYSVSREKKERFSLILESASTNQTSMYLCASSSPAGGVWGTNEKLFFGSGTQLSVL.

The chain has TRBV2 and TRBJ1-1; tentatively, D is TRBD1 (5 bases). Germline V gene data show CDR1 as SNHLY and CDR2 as FYNNEI. The CDR3 contains 11 residues. V was cut by 3 bases and J by 6 bases, with 5 bases left in between. The DNA of the CDR3 is TGTGCCAGCAGTGAGACAGCTGAAGCTTTCTTT. Its translation: CASSETAEAFF.

The chain combines TRBV5-6 with TRBJ1-2, with TRBD1 identical over 8 bases. V lost 2 bases and J lost 7; bases outside the gene matches: 4. CDR1 SGHDT and CDR2 YYEEEE come from the germline V gene. The CDR3 length is 13 residues. The DNA of the CDR3 is TGTGCCAGCAGCTTTCAGGGGGCACTTGGCTACACCTTC. Translating gives CASSFQGALGYTF.

This clone was detected a few times. The chain links TRBV4-2 to TRBJ2-7; tentative D call: TRBD1 (5 bases). Germline CDR1 and CDR2: LGHNA and YNFKEQ. The V gene lost 5 bases and the J gene lost 7 bases, with 18 bases spanning the gap. The CDR3 sequence is 14 residues long. The CDR3 DNA is TGTGCCAGCAGCTTATGGTCAGGGTCCGGGGAGCAGTACTTC. This encodes CASSLWSGSGEQYF.

The rearrangement joins TRBV2 to TRBJ1-4; 7 positions agree with TRBD1. V shed 11 bases, J shed 4 bases, and the junction held 7 bases outside the gene matches. The germline V gene has CDR1 SNHLY and CDR2 FYNNEI. This CDR3 has 13 amino acids. The CDR3 DNA is TGTGCCGGCCGACAGGGTCGTAATGAAAAACTGTTTTTT. Amino acid sequence: CAGRQGRNEKLFF.

V usage is TRBV19 and J usage is TRBJ2-5; 10 bases align to TRBD1. V shed 5 bases, J shed 5 bases, and the junction held 8 bases outside the gene matches. The CDR3 length is 15 residues. Germline assignment: CDR1 LNHDA and CDR2 SQIVND (reference sequence). The CDR3 DNA sequence: TGTGCCAGTAGTCACTGGGACAGGGGACGCGAGACCCAGTACTTC. Residues: CASSHWDRGRETQYF.

The gene calls are TRBV10-3 and TRBJ2-2; either TRBD1 or TRBD2 may supply D (6 bases each). Trimming removed 3 bases at V and 5 bases at J, with 13 bases between. The CDR3 runs 15 residues. CDR1 is ENHRY, CDR2 SYGVKD, per germline. The CDR3 DNA follows: TGTGCCATCAGTGACGTGGGGGCGGGAACCGGGGAGCTGTTTTTT. Translating gives CAISDVGAGTGELFF.

The chain links TRBV2 to TRBJ2-2; 10 nucleotides match TRBD1. CDR1 and CDR2 from the germline V gene are SNHLY and FYNNEI. The ends lost 8 bases at V and 3 bases at J; junction bases unmatched: 3. The CDR3 spans 14 residues. CDR3 loop: CASRDRGYTGELFF. CDR3 coding DNA: TGTGCCAGCCGGGACAGGGGCTACACCGGGGAGCTGTTTTTT.

The chain couples TRBV28 to TRBJ1-1, with TRBD1 matching over 7 bases. CDR3 size: 14 residues. J was trimmed by 5 bases and V by 8 bases; bases with no gene match: 11. CDR1 is MDHEN and CDR2 is SYDVKM in the germline V gene. CDR3 region: CASRTGTVSTEAFF. The CDR3 coding sequence is TGTGCCAGCCGAACCGGGACAGTAAGTACTGAAGCTTTCTTT.

This clone was detected once. CDR3 protein: CASSKKSEHRDNYGYTF. In DNA, the CDR3 is TGTGCCAGCAGCAAAAAGTCGGAACACAGGGATAACTATGGCTACACCTTC. The chain couples TRBV21-1 to TRBJ1-2; the table's D call TRBD1 went unverified against the DNA. TRBV21-1 is marked as a pseudogene. The CDR3 contains 17 residues.

The chain combines TRBV19 with TRBJ2-1; TRBD2 matches at 7 bases. Trimming removed 6 bases from V and 0 bases from J; junction bases left unmatched: 5. From germline, CDR1 is LNHDA and CDR2 SQIVND (reference sequence). This CDR3 has 15 amino acids. As DNA, the CDR3 is TGTGCCAGTAGCAAGAGCGGGAACTCCTACAATGAGCAGTTCTTC. It encodes CASSKSGNSYNEQFF.

This rearrangement joins TRBV6-6 to TRBJ1-1; no reliable D call. The CDR3 is 13 amino acids. Trimming removed 4 bases from V and 1 base from J, with 7 bases in between. Germline CDR1 reads MNHNY; CDR2 reads SVGAGI (reference sequence). CDR3 sequence reads: CASSFGRNTEAFF. The CDR3 DNA sequence: TGTGCCAGCAGTTTTGGACGGAACACTGAAGCTTTCTTT.

This chain connects TRBV5-1 to TRBJ2-7, with 8 bases identical to TRBD1. Germline V gives CDR1 SGHRS, CDR2 YFSETQ. The CDR3 extends over 13 amino acids. Germline trimming cut 1 base from V and 7 bases from J; bases unmatched to any gene: 4. The CDR3 DNA sequence: TGCGCCAGCAGCTTGAGACAGGGGTGGGAGCAGTACTTC. Amino acids: CASSLRQGWEQYF.

The genes are TRBV7-2 and TRBJ2-3; maybe TRBD2 (5 bases). In germline, CDR1 is SGHTA, CDR2 FQGNSA. The germline V and J ends were trimmed by 1 base and 0 bases, with 11 bases remaining between them. The CDR3 contains 16 residues. CDR3 in amino acids: CASSLGASLSTDTQYF. CDR3 nucleotide sequence: TGTGCCAGCAGCTTAGGGGCTAGCCTGAGCACAGATACGCAGTATTTT.

The genes are TRBV27 and TRBJ2-2, with D tentatively TRBD1 (6 bases). This CDR3 is 15 amino acids long. CDR1 MNHEY and CDR2 SMNVEV come from the germline V gene (reference sequence). Trimming removed 3 bases at V and 1 base at J, with 9 bases between. For the CDR3, the DNA is TGTGCCAGCAGTTTCCGGGACAAGAACACCGGGGAGCTGTTTTTT. Amino acids: CASSFRDKNTGELFF.

The CDR3 is CASSLVQGRGQETQYF. In DNA form, the CDR3 reads TGTGCCAGCAGCTTAGTCCAGGGGAGGGGGCAAGAGACCCAGTACTTC. J is TRBJ2-5 and V is TRBV7-2; a weak D match, TRBD2 (7 bases). Trimming took 1 base from V and 2 from J, leaving 14 bases between them. Per the germline V gene, CDR1 is SGHTA and CDR2 is FQGNSA. This CDR3 contains 16 residues.

This sequence joins TRBV11-2 and TRBJ2-5; the match to TRBD2 covers 14 bases. Germline CDR1 and CDR2: SGHAT and FQNNGV. V was pared by 4 bases and J by 4 bases, with 5 bases of the junction left unmatched. The CDR3 has 16 amino acids. CDR3 DNA sequence: TGTGCCAGCAGCTCCGGGACTAGCGGGGGATCAGAGACCCAGTACTTC. It encodes CASSSGTSGGSETQYF.

This sequence joins TRBV7-2 and TRBJ2-1; the D gene is possibly TRBD2 (6 bases). This CDR3 is built from 16 residues. V was trimmed by 4 bases and J by 11 bases, leaving 24 bases between them. The germline CDR1 and CDR2 sequences are SGHTA and FQGNSA. The CDR3 spells CASSSPRAGSRLKQFF. CDR3 DNA sequence: TGTGCCAGCAGCTCCCCCCGCGCGGGGAGCCGCCTCAAGCAGTTCTTC.

This clone was observed a single time. V and J are TRBV19 and TRBJ2-2, with 9 bases lining up with TRBD1. V was pared by 4 bases and J by 6 bases, with 3 bases of the junction left unmatched. Germline assignment: CDR1 LNHDA and CDR2 SQIVND (reference sequence). CDR3 length: 14 residues. The CDR3 DNA sequence: TGTGCCAGTAGTAAGACAGGGGGGGCCGGGGAGCTGTTTTTT. It yields the protein CASSKTGGAGELFF.

The chain links TRBV7-2 to TRBJ2-3; possible D gene TRBD2, 7 bases. Germline V gene sequence: CDR1 SGHTA, CDR2 FQGNSA. Trimming removed 0 bases at V and 1 base at J, with 11 bases between. CDR3 length: 16 amino acids. The DNA for the CDR3 is TGTGCCAGCAGCTTAGCGGGGGGGGCTGGCACAGATACGCAGTATTTT. Protein: CASSLAGGAGTDTQYF.

The V call is TRBV10-1, the J call TRBJ2-1; D may be TRBD2 (6 bases). The V end lost 4 bases, the J end lost 1 base, and 14 bases lay between the germline ends. The CDR3 covers 16 residues. The V gene's germline CDR1 is WNHNN and CDR2 SYGVQD (reference sequence). The CDR3: CASSARDGGSYNEQFF. CDR3 in DNA: TGCGCCAGCAGTGCGCGGGACGGGGGTTCCTACAATGAGCAGTTCTTC.

This clone came up a few times. V usage is TRBV27 and J usage is TRBJ1-5; D unclear. Germline V gives CDR1 MNHEY, CDR2 SMNVEV (reference sequence). The CDR3 is 13 residues long. Deletions cut 3 bases from V and 0 bases from J, with 3 bases between. The CDR3 is CASSLISNQPQHF. Here the CDR3 DNA reads TGTGCCAGCAGTTTGATTAGCAATCAGCCCCAGCATTTT.

The CDR3 loop is CASSFVPSGAADTQYF. CDR3 DNA: TGTGCCAGCAGCTTCGTACCTAGCGGGGCCGCAGATACGCAGTATTTT. The chain is built from TRBV5-8 and TRBJ2-3, with 9 positions matching TRBD2. The CDR3 consists of 16 residues. CDR1 and CDR2 from the germline V gene are SGHTS and YDEGEE. V gave up 2 bases and J gave up 4 bases; unmatched junction bases: 8.

V is TRBV5-1 and J is TRBJ1-1; tentatively, D is TRBD1 (5 bases). The CDR3 runs to 14 residues. The germline V gene has CDR1 SGHRS and CDR2 YFSETQ. Trimming pared 6 bases from V and 0 bases from J, leaving 12 bases between. The CDR3 nucleotides read TGCGCCAGCAAAAGTGGCAGGGTGAACACTGAAGCTTTCTTT. Amino acids: CASKSGRVNTEAFF.

The gene calls are TRBV7-9 and TRBJ2-5; 7 bases agree with TRBD1. Germline values: CDR1 SEHNR, CDR2 FQNEAQ (reference sequence). CDR3 size: 16 residues. After removal of 3 bases from V and 3 bases from J, the junction contained 10 bases not matched to a gene. The CDR3 coding sequence is TGTGCCAGCAGCTTGGCCGACAGGGAAACTAAAGAGACCCAGTACTTC. As protein: CASSLADRETKETQYF.

The genes are TRBV7-2 and TRBJ2-1; D is possibly TRBD1 (6 bases). The CDR3 is 14 amino acids. The germline CDR1 and CDR2 sequences are SGHTA and FQGNSA. V was pared by 4 bases and J by 0 bases, with 7 bases between. The CDR3 loop is CASSSDSSYNEQFF. The CDR3 DNA sequence: TGTGCCAGCAGCTCGGACAGCTCCTACAATGAGCAGTTCTTC.

In nucleotides, the CDR3 is TGCGCCAGCAGCTTGGTCGGGGACAGCGCAGATACGCAGTATTTT. It encodes CASSLVGDSADTQYF. The V and J genes are TRBV5-1 and TRBJ2-3, with 7 bases matching TRBD1. Trimming at V came to 0 bases and at J to 4 bases, leaving 5 bases not matched to a gene. Germline V gene sequence: CDR1 SGHRS, CDR2 YFSETQ. The CDR3 sequence is 15 residues long.

The rearrangement joins TRBV18 to TRBJ1-2; D unresolved. CDR1 and CDR2 from the germline V gene are KGHSH and LQKENI. CDR3 length: 13 residues. V was shortened by 3 bases and J by 5 bases, with 10 bases between the two germline ends. The CDR3 region is CASSPERRYGYTF. In DNA, the CDR3 is TGTGCCAGCTCACCTGAACGGCGATATGGCTACACCTTC.

As DNA, the CDR3 is TGTGCCACCAGCAGAGATACGAGGGATGAGCAGTTCTTC. It specifies CATSRDTRDEQFF. This rearrangement joins TRBV15 to TRBJ2-1, with a weak D call TRBD2 (5 bases). The CDR3 has 13 amino acids. Trimming took off 0 bases at V and 8 bases at J, with 8 bases between the two ends. Germline V CDR1 and CDR2: LNHNV, YYDKDF (reference sequence).

By sample share, this clone is medium-sized. V and J are TRBV10-3 and TRBJ1-2; TRBD1 is a possible D gene (6 bases). Trimming took 8 bases from V and 3 from J, leaving 10 bases between them. There are 12 residues in the CDR3. CDR1 and CDR2 (germline): ENHRY, SYGVKD. This chain's CDR3 is CAISTGDYGYTF. The CDR3 DNA follows: TGTGCCATCTCGACAGGAGACTATGGCTACACCTTC.